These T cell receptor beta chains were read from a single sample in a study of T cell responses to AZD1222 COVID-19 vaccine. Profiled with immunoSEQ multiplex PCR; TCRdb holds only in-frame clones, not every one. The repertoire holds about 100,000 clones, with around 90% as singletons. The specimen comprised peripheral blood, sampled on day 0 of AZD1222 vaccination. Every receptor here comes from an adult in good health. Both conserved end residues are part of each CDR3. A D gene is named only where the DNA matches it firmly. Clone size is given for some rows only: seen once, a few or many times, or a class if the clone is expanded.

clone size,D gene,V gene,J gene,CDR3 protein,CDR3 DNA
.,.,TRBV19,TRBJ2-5,CASSIAQGLRETQYF,TGTGCCAGTAGTATAGCTCAAGGGCTAAGAGAGACCCAGTACTTC
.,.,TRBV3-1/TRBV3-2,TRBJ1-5,CASSQGDNNQPQHF,TGTGCCAGCAGCCAAGGAGATAACAATCAGCCCCAGCATTTT
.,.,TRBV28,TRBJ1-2,CASSFPGLYVYTF,TGTGCCAGCAGTTTCCCGGGGCTTTATGTCTACACCTTC
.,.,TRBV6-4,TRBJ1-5,CASSEKSNQPQHF,TGTGCCAGCAGTGAGAAAAGTAATCAGCCCCAGCATTTT
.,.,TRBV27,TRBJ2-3,CASSATGTDTQYF,TGTGCCAGCAGTGCTACAGGCACAGATACGCAGTATTTT
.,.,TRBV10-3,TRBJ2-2,CAISDEGAGTGELFF,TGTGCCATCAGTGATGAAGGGGCGGGAACCGGGGAGCTGTTTTTT
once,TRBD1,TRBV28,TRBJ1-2,CASRTDRVRQGYTF,TGTGCCAGCAGAACGGACAGGGTTCGTCAGGGCTACACCTTC
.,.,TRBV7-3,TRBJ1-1,CASSSGVSPHMNTEAFF,TGTGCCAGCAGCTCAGGGGTGTCTCCCCACATGAACACTGAAGCTTTCTTT
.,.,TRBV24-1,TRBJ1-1,CATSEPWGEAFF,TGTGCCACCAGTGAGCCTTGGGGAGAAGCTTTCTTT
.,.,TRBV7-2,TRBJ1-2,CASSPAAAYGYTF,TGTGCCAGCAGCCCCGCGGCGGCCTATGGCTACACCTTC
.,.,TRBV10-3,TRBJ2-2,CAISADYPNTGELFF,TGTGCCATCAGTGCAGACTACCCGAACACCGGGGAGCTGTTTTTT
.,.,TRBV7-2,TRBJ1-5,CASSLGESQPQHF,TGTGCCAGCAGCTTAGGTGAATCGCAGCCCCAGCATTTT
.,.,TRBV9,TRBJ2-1,CASSSRDLDEQFF,TGTGCCAGCAGCTCCCGGGACCTCGATGAGCAGTTCTTC
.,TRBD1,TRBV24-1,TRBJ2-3,CATSDLTGKMNTDTQYF,TGTGCCACCAGTGACCTGACAGGGAAGATGAACACAGATACGCAGTATTTT
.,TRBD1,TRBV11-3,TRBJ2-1,CASSLEATGFDNEQFF,TGTGCCAGCAGCTTAGAGGCGACAGGGTTCGACAATGAGCAGTTCTTC
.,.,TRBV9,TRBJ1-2,CASSVVLNRANYTF,TGTGCCAGCAGCGTAGTTTTAAACAGGGCAAACTACACCTTC
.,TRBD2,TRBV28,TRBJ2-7,CASSLSSSGRAYEQYF,TGTGCCAGCAGCCTCAGTTCTAGCGGGAGGGCCTACGAGCAGTACTTC
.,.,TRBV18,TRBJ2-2,CASSPPPGEAGELFF,TGTGCCAGCTCACCACCGCCGGGGGAGGCCGGGGAGCTGTTTTTT
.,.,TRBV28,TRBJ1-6,CASSLGWGRSPLHF,TGTGCCAGCAGTTTAGGGTGGGGGCGTTCACCCCTCCACTTT
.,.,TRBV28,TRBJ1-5,CASSFEQRPQHF,TGTGCCAGCAGCTTCGAGCAACGGCCCCAGCATTTT
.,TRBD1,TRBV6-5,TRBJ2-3,CASSPRDRGTDTQYF,TGTGCCAGCAGTCCCCGGGACAGGGGCACAGATACGCAGTATTTT
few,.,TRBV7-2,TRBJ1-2,CASRRDASPYGYTF,TGTGCCAGCAGAAGGGACGCGAGCCCCTATGGCTACACCTTC
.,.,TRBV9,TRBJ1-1,CASSGGRNTEAFF,TGTGCCAGCAGCGGGGGGAGAAACACTGAAGCTTTCTTT